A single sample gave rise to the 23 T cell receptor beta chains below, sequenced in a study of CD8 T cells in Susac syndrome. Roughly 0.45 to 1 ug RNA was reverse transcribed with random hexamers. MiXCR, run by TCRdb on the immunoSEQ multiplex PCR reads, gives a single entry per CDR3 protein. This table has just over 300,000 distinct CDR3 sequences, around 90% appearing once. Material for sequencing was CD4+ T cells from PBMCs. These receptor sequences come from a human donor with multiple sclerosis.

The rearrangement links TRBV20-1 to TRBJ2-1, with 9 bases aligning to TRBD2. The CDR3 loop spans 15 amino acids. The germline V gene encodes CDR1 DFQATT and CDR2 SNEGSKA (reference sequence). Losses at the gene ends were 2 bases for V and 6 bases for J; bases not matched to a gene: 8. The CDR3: CSARSASGDPNEQFF. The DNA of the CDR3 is TGCAGTGCTAGATCTGCTAGCGGGGACCCCAATGAGCAGTTCTTC.

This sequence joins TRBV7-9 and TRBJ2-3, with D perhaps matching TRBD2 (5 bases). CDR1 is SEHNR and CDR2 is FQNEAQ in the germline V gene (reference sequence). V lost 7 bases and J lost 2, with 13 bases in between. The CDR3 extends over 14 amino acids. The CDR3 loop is CASNIATVTDTQYF. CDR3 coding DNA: TGTGCCAGCAACATAGCGACGGTCACAGATACGCAGTATTTT.

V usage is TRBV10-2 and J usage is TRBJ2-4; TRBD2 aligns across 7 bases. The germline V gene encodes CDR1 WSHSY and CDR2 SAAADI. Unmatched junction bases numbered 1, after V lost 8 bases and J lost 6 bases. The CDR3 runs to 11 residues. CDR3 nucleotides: TGCGCCAGCGGGGAGGGAAACATTCAGTACTTC. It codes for CASGEGNIQYF.

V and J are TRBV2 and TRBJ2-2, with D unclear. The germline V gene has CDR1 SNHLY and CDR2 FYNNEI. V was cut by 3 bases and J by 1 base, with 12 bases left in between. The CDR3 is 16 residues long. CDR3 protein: CASSDGFSQNTGELFF. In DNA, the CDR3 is TGTGCCAGCAGTGATGGTTTTTCTCAGAACACCGGGGAGCTGTTTTTT.

The DNA for the CDR3 is TGTGCCAGCGCCTTCCGGGACATTCAGTACTTC. This codes for CASAFRDIQYF. The rearrangement links TRBV25-1 to TRBJ2-4; D is ambiguous. The CDR3 length is 11 residues. V lost 8 bases to trimming and J lost 8 bases, with 10 bases between them. Per germline, CDR1 MGHDK and CDR2 SYGVNS.

The chain's CDR3 is CASSLESRGSSPLHF. CDR3 in DNA: TGTGCCAGCAGCTTAGAATCCAGGGGAAGTTCACCCCTCCACTTT. The chain uses TRBV11-2 and TRBJ1-6, with D possibly being TRBD1 (6 bases). Germline CDR1 reads SGHAT; CDR2 reads FQNNGV. The ends were cut back, 0 bases at V and 9 bases at J, with 12 bases in the middle. CDR3 length equals 15 residues.

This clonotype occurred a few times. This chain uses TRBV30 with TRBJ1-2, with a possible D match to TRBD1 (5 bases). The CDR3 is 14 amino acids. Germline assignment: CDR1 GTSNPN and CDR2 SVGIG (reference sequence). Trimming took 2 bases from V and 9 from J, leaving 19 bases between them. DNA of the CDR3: TGTGCCTGGAGTCCGCGGGGGGTGGCTCTGAGCTACACCTTC. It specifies CAWSPRGVALSYTF.

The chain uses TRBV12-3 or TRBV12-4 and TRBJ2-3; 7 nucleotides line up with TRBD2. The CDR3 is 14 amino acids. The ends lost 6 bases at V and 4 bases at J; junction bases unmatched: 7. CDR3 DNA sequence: TGTGCCAGCAGGCCGGGGGGTACACCAGATACGCAGTATTTT. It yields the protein CASRPGGTPDTQYF.

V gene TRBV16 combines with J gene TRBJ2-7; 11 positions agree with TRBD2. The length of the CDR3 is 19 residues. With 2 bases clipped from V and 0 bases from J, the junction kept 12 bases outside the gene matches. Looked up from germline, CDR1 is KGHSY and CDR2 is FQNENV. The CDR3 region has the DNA TGTGCCAGCAGCCAAAGGGGTTGGCGGACTAGCGGGCACTCCTACGAGCAGTACTTC. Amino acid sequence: CASSQRGWRTSGHSYEQYF.

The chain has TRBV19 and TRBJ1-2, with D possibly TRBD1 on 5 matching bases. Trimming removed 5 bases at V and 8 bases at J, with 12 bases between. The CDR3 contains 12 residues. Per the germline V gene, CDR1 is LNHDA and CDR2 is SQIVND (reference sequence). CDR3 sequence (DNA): TGTGCCAGTAGTCTGTGGGACGGGGGCTACACCTTC. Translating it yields CASSLWDGGYTF.

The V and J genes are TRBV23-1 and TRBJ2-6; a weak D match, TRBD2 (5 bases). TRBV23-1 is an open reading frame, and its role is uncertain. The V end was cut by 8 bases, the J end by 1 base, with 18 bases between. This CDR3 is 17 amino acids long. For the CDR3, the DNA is TGCGCCAGCCTCCCTGCCACGGGAAAATCTGGGGCCAACGTCCTGACTTTC. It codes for CASLPATGKSGANVLTF.

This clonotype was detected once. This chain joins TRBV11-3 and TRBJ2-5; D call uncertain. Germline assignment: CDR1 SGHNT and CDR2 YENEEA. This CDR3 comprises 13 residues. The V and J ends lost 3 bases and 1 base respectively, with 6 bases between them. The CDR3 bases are TGTGCCAGCAGCTTTAATACCCAAGAGACCCAGTACTTC. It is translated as CASSFNTQETQYF.

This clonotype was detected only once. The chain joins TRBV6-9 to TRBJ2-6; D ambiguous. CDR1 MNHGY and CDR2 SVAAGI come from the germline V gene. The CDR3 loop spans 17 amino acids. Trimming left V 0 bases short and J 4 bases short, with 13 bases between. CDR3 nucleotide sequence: TGTGCCAGCAGTTATTCGAAGATGTTTTCAGGGGCCAACGTCCTGACTTTC. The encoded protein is CASSYSKMFSGANVLTF.

DNA for the CDR3: TGTGCCAGCAGCTTAGGGACAGGGGTGGGGACCCAGTACTTC. Its protein product is CASSLGTGVGTQYF. The rearrangement joins TRBV7-2 to TRBJ2-5; 9 bases are a match to TRBD1. The V gene end was trimmed by 1 base and the J gene end by 7 bases; junction bases not matched to a gene: 4. From germline, CDR1 is SGHTA and CDR2 FQGNSA. There are 14 residues in the CDR3.

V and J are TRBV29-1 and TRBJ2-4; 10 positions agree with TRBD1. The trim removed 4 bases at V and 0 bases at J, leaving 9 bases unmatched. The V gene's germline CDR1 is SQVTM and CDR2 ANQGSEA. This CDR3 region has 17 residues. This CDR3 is CSVVTLTGGLAKNIQYF. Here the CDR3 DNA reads TGCAGCGTTGTAACCCTGACAGGGGGCCTAGCCAAAAACATTCAGTACTTC.

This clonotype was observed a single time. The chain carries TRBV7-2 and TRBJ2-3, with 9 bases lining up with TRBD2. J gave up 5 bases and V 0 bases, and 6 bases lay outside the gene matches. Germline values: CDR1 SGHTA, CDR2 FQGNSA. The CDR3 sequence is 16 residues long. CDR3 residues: CASSLAAGGFRDTQYF. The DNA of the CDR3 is TGTGCCAGCAGCTTAGCTGCGGGAGGGTTCAGAGATACGCAGTATTTT. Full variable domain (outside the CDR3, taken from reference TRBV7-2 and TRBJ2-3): GAGVSQSPSNKVTEKGKDVELRCDPISGHTALYWYRQSLGQGLEFLIYFQGNSAPDKSGLPSDRFSAERTGGSVSTLTIQRTQQEDSAVYLCASSLAAGGFRDTQYFGPGTRLTVL.

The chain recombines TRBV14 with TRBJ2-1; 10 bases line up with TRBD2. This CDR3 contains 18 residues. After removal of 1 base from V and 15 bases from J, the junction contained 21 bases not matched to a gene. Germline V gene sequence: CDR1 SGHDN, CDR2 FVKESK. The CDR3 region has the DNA TGTGCCAGCAGCCAAGGAGGAGTAGTCCTAGCGGGAGCAGGGGTCCCGTTCTTC. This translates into CASSQGGVVLAGAGVPFF.

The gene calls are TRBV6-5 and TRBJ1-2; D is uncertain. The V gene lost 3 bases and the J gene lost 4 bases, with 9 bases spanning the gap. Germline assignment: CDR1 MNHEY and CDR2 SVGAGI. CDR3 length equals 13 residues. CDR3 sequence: CASSYGDAYGYTF. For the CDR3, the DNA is TGTGCCAGCAGTTATGGAGATGCCTATGGCTACACCTTC.

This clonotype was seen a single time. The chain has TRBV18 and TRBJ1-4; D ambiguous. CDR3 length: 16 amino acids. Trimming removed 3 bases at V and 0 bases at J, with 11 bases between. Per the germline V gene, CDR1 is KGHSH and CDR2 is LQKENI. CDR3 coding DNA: TGTGCCAGCTCACCTACACCTCGGGCAACTAATGAAAAACTGTTTTTT. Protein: CASSPTPRATNEKLFF.

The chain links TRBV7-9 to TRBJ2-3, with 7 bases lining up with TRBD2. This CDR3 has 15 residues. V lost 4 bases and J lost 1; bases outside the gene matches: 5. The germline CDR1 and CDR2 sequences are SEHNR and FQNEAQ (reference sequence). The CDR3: CASSWDYRRTDTQYF. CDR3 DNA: TGTGCCAGCAGCTGGGACTACCGACGCACAGATACGCAGTATTTT.

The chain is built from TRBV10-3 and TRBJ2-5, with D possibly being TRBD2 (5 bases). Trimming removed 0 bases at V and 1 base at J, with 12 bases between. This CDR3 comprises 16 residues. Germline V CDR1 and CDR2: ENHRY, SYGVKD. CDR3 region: CAISESQEGRQETQYF. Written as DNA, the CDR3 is TGTGCCATCAGTGAGTCGCAAGAGGGTCGCCAAGAGACCCAGTACTTC.

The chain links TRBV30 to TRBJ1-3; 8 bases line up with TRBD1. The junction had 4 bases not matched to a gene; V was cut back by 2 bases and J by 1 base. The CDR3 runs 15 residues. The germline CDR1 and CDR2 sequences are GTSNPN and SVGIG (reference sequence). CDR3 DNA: TGTGCCTGGAGTCGCACAGGGGGATCTGGAAACACCATATATTTT. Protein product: CAWSRTGGSGNTIYF.

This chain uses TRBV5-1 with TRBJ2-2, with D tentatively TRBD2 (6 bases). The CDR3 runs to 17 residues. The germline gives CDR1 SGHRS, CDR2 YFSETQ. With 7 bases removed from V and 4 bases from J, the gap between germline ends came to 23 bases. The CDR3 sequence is CASSSLSPTAGTGELFF. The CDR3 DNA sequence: TGCGCCAGCTCTTCGCTATCCCCGACAGCGGGCACCGGGGAGCTGTTTTTT.